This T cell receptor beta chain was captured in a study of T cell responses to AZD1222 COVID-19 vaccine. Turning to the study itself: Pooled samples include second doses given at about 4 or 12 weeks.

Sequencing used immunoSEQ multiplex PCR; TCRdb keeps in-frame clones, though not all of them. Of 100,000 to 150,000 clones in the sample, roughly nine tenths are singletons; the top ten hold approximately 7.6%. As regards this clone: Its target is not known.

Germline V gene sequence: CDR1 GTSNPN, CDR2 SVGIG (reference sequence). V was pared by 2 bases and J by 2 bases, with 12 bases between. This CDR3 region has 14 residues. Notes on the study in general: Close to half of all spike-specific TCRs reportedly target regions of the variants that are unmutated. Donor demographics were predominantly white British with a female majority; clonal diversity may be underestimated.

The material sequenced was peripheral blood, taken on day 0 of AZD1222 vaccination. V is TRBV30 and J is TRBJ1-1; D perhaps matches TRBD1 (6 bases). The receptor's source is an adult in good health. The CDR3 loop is CAWSFTGTNTEAFF. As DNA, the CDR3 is TGTGCCTGGAGTTTTACCGGGACAAACACTGAAGCTTTCTTT.